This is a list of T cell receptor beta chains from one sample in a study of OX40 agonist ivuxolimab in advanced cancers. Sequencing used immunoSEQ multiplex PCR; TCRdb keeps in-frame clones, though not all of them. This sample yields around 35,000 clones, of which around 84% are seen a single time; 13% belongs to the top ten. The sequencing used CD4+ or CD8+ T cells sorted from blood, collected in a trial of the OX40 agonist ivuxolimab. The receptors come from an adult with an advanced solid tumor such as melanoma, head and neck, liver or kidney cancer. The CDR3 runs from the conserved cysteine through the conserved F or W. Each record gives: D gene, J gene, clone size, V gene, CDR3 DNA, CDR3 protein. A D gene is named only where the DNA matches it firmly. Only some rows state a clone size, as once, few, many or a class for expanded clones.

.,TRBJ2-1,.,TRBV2,TGTGCCAGCAGTGCGCGGCAGGGAGCTTACAATGAGCAGTTCTTC,CASSARQGAYNEQFF
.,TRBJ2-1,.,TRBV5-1,TGCGCCAGCAGCTTGGTTACCTACAATGAGCAGTTCTTC,CASSLVTYNEQFF
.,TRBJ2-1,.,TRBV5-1,TGCGCCAGCAGCTTTCTAGACCCAGGCCATGAGCAGTTCTTC,CASSFLDPGHEQFF
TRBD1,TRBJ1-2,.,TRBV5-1,TGCGCCAGCAGCTTGGACAGGGGAGGGTATGGCTACACCTTC,CASSLDRGGYGYTF
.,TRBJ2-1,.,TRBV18,TGTGCCAGCTCACCCGCGATCTCCTACAATGAGCAGTTCTTC,CASSPAISYNEQFF
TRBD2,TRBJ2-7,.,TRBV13,TGTGCCAGCAGCTTCGGCGGGGAGGGTTCCTACGAGCAGTACTTC,CASSFGGEGSYEQYF
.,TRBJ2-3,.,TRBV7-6,TGTGCCAGCAGCGGGTATAGCGGACTTAGCACAGATACGCAGTATTTT,CASSGYSGLSTDTQYF
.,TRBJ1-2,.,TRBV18,TGTGCCAGCTCACCACCACAAGGGATTCGTGGCTACACCTTC,CASSPPQGIRGYTF
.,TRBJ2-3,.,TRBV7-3,TGTGCCAGCAGCTTAAACCCAACAGGGACAGATACGCAGTATTTT,CASSLNPTGTDTQYF
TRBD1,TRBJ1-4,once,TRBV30,TGTGCCTGGGCTCCCGGGACAGCTAATGAAAAACTGTTTTTT,CAWAPGTANEKLFF
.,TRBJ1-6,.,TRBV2,TGTGCCAGCAGGTTGGATTCACCCCTCCACTTT,CASRLDSPLHF
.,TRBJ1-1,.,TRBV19,TGTGCCAGTAGTGGTACGGGGGTTTTAGGCACTGAAGCTTTCTTT,CASSGTGVLGTEAFF
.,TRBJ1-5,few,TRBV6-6,TGTGCCAGCAGGGATACAGTCAATCAGCCCCAGCATTTT,CASRDTVNQPQHF
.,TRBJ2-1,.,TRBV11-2,TGTGCCAGCAGACCACCCGATGAGCAGTTCTTC,CASRPPDEQFF
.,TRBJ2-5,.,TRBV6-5,TGTGCCAGCAGTTACTCGACGGGGTACTCAGAGACCCAGTACTTC,CASSYSTGYSETQYF
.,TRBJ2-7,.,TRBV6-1,TGTGCCAGCAGTGAATCAGACCTAGCGTCCTACGAGCAGTACTTC,CASSESDLASYEQYF
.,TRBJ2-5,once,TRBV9,TGTGCCAGCAGCGCTCTTGGGCTAGCTCGATTAGAGACCCAGTACTTC,CASSALGLARLETQYF
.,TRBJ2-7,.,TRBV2,TGTGCCAGCAGTGAATACTTCTACGAGCAGTACTTC,CASSEYFYEQYF
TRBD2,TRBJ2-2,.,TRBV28,TGTGCCAGCAGTTTCTCGGGACTAGCTTTCGCGAACACCGGGGAGCTGTTTTTT,CASSFSGLAFANTGELFF
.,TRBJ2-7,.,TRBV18,TGTGCCAGCTCACCAAACCGTGGCGCCTACGAGCAGTACTTC,CASSPNRGAYEQYF
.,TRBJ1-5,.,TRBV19,TGTGCCAGTAGTAGAACAGGGTACCAGCCCCAGCATTTT,CASSRTGYQPQHF
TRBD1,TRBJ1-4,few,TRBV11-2,TGTGCCAGCAGCTTAGGGACAGGGGATGAAAAACTGTTTTTT,CASSLGTGDEKLFF
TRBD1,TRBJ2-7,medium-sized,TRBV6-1,TGTGCCAGCAGTAACCGGGACAGGGGGAACGAGCAGTACTTC,CASSNRDRGNEQYF
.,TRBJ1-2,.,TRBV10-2,TGCGCCAGCAGTGGGGGTGGGCGTCAAGCTAACTATGGCTACACCTTC,CASSGGGRQANYGYTF
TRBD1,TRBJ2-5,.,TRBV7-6,TGTGCCAGCAGCGCCCAGGGGGCCCAGACCCAGTACTTC,CASSAQGAQTQYF
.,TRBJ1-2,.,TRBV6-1,TGTGCCAGCAGTGAAGAAGTGGACTGGACGCTTGGCTACACCTTC,CASSEEVDWTLGYTF
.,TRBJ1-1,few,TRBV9,TGTGCCAGCAGCAAAGGGGACTTTAACACTGAAGCTTTCTTT,CASSKGDFNTEAFF
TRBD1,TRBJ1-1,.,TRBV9,TGTGCCAGCAGCGTAGTGGGGACAGTGGCCAACACTGAAGCTTTCTTT,CASSVVGTVANTEAFF
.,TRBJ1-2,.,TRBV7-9,TGTGCCAGCAGCTTAGCCGGGAGTAACTATGGCTACACCTTC,CASSLAGSNYGYTF
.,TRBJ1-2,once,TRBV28,TGTGCCAGCAGTTCCCGGGGGGCAAGTAGGGGCTACACCTTC,CASSSRGASRGYTF
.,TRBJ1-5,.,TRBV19,TGTGCCAGTAGTCCCCCTGATTATAGCAATCAGCCCCAGCATTTT,CASSPPDYSNQPQHF
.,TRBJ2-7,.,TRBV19,TGTGCCAGTAGTATTGCCCTGGGACCGTACTACGAGCAGTACTTC,CASSIALGPYYEQYF
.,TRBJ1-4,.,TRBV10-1,TGCGCCAGCAGTGAGTCGGTGACGGTCCCTAATGAAAAACTGTTTTTT,CASSESVTVPNEKLFF
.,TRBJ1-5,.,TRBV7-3,TGTGCCAGCAGCTTAGAAGGGTTCAATCAGCCCCAGCATTTT,CASSLEGFNQPQHF
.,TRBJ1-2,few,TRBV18,TGTGCCAGCTCACCTTACCCCAGGGATGGCTACACCTTC,CASSPYPRDGYTF
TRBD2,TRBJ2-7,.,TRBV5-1,TGCGCCAGCCGGCCCGGGACTACCTCCTACGAGCAGTACTTC,CASRPGTTSYEQYF
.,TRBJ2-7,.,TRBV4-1,TGCGCCAGCAGCCGGGGGGTTAATAGCTACGAGCAGTACTTC,CASSRGVNSYEQYF
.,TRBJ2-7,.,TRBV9,TGTGCCAGCAGCCCAGGGGTAGGAGGGGGAGACGAGCAGTACTTC,CASSPGVGGGDEQYF
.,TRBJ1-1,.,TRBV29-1,TGCAGCGCCCCCTCGGGCAGTATGAACACTGAAGCTTTCTTT,CSAPSGSMNTEAFF
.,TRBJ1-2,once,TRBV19,TGTGCCAGTAATCCAGGCAGGGCCTATGGCTACACCTTC,CASNPGRAYGYTF
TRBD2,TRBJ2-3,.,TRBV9,TGTGCCAGCAGCTTCGGGACTAGCGGGGGGGTTAGCACAGATACGCAGTATTTT,CASSFGTSGGVSTDTQYF
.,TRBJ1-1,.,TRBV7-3,TGTGCCAGCAGCTTTGGTCCTAACACTGAAGCTTTCTTT,CASSFGPNTEAFF
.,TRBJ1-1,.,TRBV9,TGTGCCAGCAGCGTCGACAGGAACACTGAAGCTTTCTTT,CASSVDRNTEAFF